This T cell receptor beta chain was sequenced in a study of shared clonotypes between healthy human individuals. Study overall: Plates per donor: three CD4 naive, three CD4 memory, two CD8 naive, one CD8 memory.

The method was immunoSEQ multiplex PCR; TCRdb's version includes in-frame clones alone and lacks a portion of them. The sample holds 300,000 to 400,000 clones; roughly 91% are singletons and the top ten take 15% to 20%. What was sequenced was memory CD8+ T cells sorted from blood. Subset: CD45RO+ cells pooled with CCR7-negative TemRA cells. The TCR sequence derives from a man aged 18 to 29 in good health.

CDR3 bases: TGTGCCAGCAGTGAGGCAGGGGTAGGCACTGAAGCTTTCTTT. Translation: CASSEAGVGTEAFF. J is TRBJ1-1 and V is TRBV6-1; a weak D match, TRBD1 (6 bases). Trimming removed 3 bases at V and 4 bases at J, with 12 bases between. From germline, CDR1 is MNHNS and CDR2 SASEGT. The CDR3 covers 14 residues.